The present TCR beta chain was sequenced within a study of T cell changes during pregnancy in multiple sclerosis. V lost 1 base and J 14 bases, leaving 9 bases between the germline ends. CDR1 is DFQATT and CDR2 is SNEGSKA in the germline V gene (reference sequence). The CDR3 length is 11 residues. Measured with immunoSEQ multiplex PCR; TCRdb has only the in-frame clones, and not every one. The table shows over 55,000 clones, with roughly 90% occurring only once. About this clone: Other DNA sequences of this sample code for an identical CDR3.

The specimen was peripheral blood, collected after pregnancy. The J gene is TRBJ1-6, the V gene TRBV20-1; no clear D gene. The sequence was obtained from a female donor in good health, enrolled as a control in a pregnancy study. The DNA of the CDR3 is TGCAGTGCTAGAGGGGAGGGATCCCTCCACTTT. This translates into CSARGEGSLHF.